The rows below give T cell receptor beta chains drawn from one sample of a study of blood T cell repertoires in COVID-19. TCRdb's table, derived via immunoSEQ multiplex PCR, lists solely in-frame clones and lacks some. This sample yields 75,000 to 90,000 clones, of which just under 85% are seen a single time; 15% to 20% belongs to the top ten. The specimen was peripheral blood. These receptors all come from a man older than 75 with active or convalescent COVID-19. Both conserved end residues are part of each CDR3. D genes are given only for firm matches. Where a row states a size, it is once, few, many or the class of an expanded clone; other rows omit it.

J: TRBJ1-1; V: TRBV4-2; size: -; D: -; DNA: TGTGCCAGCAGCCAAGAACCAGGATTTAACACTGAAGCTTTCTTT; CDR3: CASSQEPGFNTEAFF
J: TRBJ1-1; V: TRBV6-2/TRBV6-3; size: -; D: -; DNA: TGTGCCAGCAGTTACTCGAGGGCTAATATGAACACTGAAGCTTTCTTT; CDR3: CASSYSRANMNTEAFF
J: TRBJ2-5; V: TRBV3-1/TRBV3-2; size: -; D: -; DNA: TGTGCCAGCAGCCCCCGGCCCGGGGAGACCCAGTACTTC; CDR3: CASSPRPGETQYF
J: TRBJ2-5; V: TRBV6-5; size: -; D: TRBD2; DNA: TGTGCCAGCAGTTACGGTAGCGGGGGAGCTCAAGAGACCCAGTACTTC; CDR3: CASSYGSGGAQETQYF
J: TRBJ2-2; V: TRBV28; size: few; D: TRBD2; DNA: TGTGCCAGCAGGCTAGGCGGGAGGTCGGGGGAGCTGTTTTTT; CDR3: CASRLGGRSGELFF
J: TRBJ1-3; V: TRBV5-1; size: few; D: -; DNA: TGCGCCAGCAGCGGGGCGGCAACTGGAAACACCATATATTTT; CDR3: CASSGAATGNTIYF
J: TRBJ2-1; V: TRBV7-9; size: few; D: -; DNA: TGTGCCAGCAGCTTATCCGCTAACAATGAGCAGTTCTTC; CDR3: CASSLSANNEQFF
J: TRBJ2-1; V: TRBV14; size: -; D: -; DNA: TGTGCCAGCAGCCCCTCGCGGGGCTACAATGAGCAGTTCTTC; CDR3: CASSPSRGYNEQFF
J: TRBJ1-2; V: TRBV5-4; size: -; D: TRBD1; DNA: TGTGCCAGCAAGGGACAGAACACATATGGCTACACCTTC; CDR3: CASKGQNTYGYTF
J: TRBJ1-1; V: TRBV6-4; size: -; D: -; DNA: TGTGCCAGCAGTGACGCCAGGGGATGTGAAGCTTTCTTT; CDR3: CASSDARGCEAFF
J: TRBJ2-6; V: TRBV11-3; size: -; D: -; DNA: TGTGCCAGCAGCTTAGATTTCACAGTTGCTGGGGCCAACGTCCTGACTTTC; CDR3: CASSLDFTVAGANVLTF
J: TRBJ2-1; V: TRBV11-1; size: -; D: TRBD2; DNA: TGTGCCAGCAGCCGAGTCGGGGGGGCCTACAATGAGCAGTTCTTC; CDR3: CASSRVGGAYNEQFF
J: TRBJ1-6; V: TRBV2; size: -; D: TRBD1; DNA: TGTGCCAGCAGTGAGACGACAGGGGGCGCTTCACCCCTCCACTTT; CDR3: CASSETTGGASPLHF
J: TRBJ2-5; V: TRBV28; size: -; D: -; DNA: TGTGCCAGCAGTTTACAGGGATCTAGGGAGACCCAGTACTTC; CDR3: CASSLQGSRETQYF
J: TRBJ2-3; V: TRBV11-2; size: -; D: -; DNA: TGTGCCAGCAGCTCCGGAGTCAGCACAGATACGCAGTATTTT; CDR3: CASSSGVSTDTQYF
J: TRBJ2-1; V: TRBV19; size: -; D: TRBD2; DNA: TGTGCCAGTAGCAGGACTAGCGGGAGCTCCTACAATGAGCAGTTCTTC; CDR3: CASSRTSGSSYNEQFF
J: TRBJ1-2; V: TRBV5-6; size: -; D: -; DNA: TGTGCCAGCAGTCGGAGACGGAGAGACTATGGCTACACCTTC; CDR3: CASSRRRRDYGYTF
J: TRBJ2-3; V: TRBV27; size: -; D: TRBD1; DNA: TGTGCCAGTCAGGGACAGGGGCTGACAGATACGCAGTATTTT; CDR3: CASQGQGLTDTQYF
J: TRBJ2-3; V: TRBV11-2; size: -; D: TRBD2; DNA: TGTGCCAGCAGCTTCCTACTAGCGGGGGGGAGCACAGATACGCAGTATTTT; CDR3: CASSFLLAGGSTDTQYF
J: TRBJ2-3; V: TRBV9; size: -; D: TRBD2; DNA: TGTGCCAGCAGCTCTCTAGCGGGAGGGATGGATACGCAGTATTTT; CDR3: CASSSLAGGMDTQYF
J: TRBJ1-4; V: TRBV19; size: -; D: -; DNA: TGTGCCAGTAGGGGAAGCAGGGCAACTAATGAAAAACTGTTTTTT; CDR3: CASRGSRATNEKLFF
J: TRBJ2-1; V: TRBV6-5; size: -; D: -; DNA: TGTGCCAGCAGTTTCATGGGCGGGGAGTTTTACAATGAGCAGTTCTTC; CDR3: CASSFMGGEFYNEQFF
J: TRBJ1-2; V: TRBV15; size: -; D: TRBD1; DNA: TGTGCCACCAGCAGAGCCGGGACAGCTAACTATGGCTACACCTTC; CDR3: CATSRAGTANYGYTF
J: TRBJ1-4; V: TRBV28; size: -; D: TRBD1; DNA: TGTGCCAGCAGTTCCGGACAGGGGTTACCAACTAATGAAAAACTGTTTTTT; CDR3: CASSSGQGLPTNEKLFF
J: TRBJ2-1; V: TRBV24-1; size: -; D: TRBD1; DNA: TGTGCCACCGGGGGACAGGGGGCCCTCAATGAGCAGTTCTTC; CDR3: CATGGQGALNEQFF
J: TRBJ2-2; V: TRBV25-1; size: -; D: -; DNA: TGTGCCAGCAGTCGGACAGCGAACACCGGGGAGCTGTTTTTT; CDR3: CASSRTANTGELFF
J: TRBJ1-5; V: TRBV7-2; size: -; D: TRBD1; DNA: TGTGCCAGCAGCTTCAACACGGGACAGGGAAATAGCAATCAGCCCCAGCATTTT; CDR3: CASSFNTGQGNSNQPQHF
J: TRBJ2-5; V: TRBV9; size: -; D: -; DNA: TGTGCCAGCAGCGTAGTTGCAGGGGTGGGGGAGACCCAGTACTTC; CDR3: CASSVVAGVGETQYF
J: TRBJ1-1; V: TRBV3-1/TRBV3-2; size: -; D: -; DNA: TGTGCCAGCAGCCAAGGTATCGGCACTGAAGCTTTCTTT; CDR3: CASSQGIGTEAFF
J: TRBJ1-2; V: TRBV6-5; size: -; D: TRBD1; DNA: TGTGCCAGCAGTACTAGGACAGGGGGCGACTATGGCTACACCTTC; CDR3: CASSTRTGGDYGYTF
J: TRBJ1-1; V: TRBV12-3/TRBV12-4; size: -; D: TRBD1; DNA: TGTGCCAGCACCAGGGGGGCCCGGACTGAAGCTTTCTTT; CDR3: CASTRGARTEAFF
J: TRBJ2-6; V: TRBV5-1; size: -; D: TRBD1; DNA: TGCGCCAGCAGTCGAGGGGGCGCTGGGGCCAACGTCCTGACTTTC; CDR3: CASSRGGAGANVLTF
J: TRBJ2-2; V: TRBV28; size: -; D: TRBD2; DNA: TGTGCCAGCAGTGCGGGAAGCGGGGGTTACACCGGGGAGCTGTTTTTT; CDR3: CASSAGSGGYTGELFF
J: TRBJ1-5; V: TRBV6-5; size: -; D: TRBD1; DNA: TGTGCCAGCGTCCTCGTACAGGGGGGACAGCCCCAGCATTTT; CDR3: CASVLVQGGQPQHF
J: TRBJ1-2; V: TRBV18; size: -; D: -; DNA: TGTGCCAGCTCAGTACCGTGGGACACGGTGGACTATGGCTACACCTTC; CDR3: CASSVPWDTVDYGYTF
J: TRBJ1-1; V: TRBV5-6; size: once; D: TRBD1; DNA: TGTGCCAGCAGCGCGGGACAGCCCATGAACACTGAAGCTTTCTTT; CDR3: CASSAGQPMNTEAFF
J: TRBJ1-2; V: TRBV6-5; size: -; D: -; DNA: TGTGCCAGCACCGAGACCTCGAGGGGCTACACCTTC; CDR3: CASTETSRGYTF
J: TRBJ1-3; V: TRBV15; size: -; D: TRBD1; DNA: TGTGCCACCAGCGGGACAGCGCTTCTCTCTGGAAACACCATATATTTT; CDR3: CATSGTALLSGNTIYF
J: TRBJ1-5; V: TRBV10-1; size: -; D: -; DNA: TGCGCCAGCAGTGAAGGACAGCTGAATCAGCCCCAGCATTTT; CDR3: CASSEGQLNQPQHF
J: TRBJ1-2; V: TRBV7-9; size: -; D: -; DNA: TGTGCCAGCAGCTTTTCAGGGGACGGCTACACCTTC; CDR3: CASSFSGDGYTF
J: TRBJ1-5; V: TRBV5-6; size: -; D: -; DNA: TGTGCCAGCAGCACGCTACAGGGACAGCCCCAGCATTTT; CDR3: CASSTLQGQPQHF
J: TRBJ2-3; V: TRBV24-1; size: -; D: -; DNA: TGTGCCACCAGTGACCTAGGGGGTGGGACAGATACGCAGTATTTT; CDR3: CATSDLGGGTDTQYF
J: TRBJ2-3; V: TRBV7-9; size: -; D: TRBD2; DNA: TGTGCCAGCAGCCAGATTTTAACGGGGGGGCTGGATACGCAGTATTTT; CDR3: CASSQILTGGLDTQYF
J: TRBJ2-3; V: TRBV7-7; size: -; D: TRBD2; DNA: TGTGCCAGCAGCCATCGCGCTCCTTTGCCGGGACTAGCTAGGGCAGATACGCAGTATTTT; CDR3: CASSHRAPLPGLARADTQYF
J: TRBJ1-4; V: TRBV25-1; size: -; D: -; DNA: TGTGCCAGCAGTGGGGAATCGCGGGGTTCTAATGAAAAACTGTTTTTT; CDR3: CASSGESRGSNEKLFF
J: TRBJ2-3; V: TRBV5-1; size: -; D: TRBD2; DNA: TGCGCCAGCAGCTTGGAGGGTTCTAGCGGGAGGGCCTACACAGATACGCAGTATTTT; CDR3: CASSLEGSSGRAYTDTQYF
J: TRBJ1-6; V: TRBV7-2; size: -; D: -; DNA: TGTGCCAGCAGCGAACCAGGGGCGAATAATTCACCCCTCCACTTT; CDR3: CASSEPGANNSPLHF
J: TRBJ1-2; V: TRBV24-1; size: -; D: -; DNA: TGTGCCACCAGCCCCACTTGGGGGCAGGATGGCTACACCTTC; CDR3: CATSPTWGQDGYTF
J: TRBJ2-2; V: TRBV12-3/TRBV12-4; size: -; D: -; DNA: TGTGCCAGCATCCCCACAGTATCCGGGGAGCTGTTTTTT; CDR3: CASIPTVSGELFF
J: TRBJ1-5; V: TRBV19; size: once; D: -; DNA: TGTGCCAGTAATCAAATCCAGGGGAGTCGGGATCAGCCCCAGCATTTT; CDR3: CASNQIQGSRDQPQHF
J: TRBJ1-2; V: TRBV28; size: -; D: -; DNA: TGTGCCAGCAGTTTATCTCCCAGCGCCCTGGGCTACACCTTC; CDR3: CASSLSPSALGYTF
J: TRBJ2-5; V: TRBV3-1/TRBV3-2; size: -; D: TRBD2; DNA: TGTGCCAGCAGTGAGACTAGCGGGAGTCCGGGTGAGACCCAGTACTTC; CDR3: CASSETSGSPGETQYF
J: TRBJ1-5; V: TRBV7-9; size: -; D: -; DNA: TGTGCCAGCAGCCTGCGGGCGGGACAGCCCCAGCATTTT; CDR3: CASSLRAGQPQHF
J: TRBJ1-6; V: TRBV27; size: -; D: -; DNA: TGTGCCAGCAGTTTATCAGCAGGGTATAATTCACCCCTCCACTTT; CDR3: CASSLSAGYNSPLHF
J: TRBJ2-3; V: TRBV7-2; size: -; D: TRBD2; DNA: TGTGCCAGCAGCTTATCGGCCCGGGCGGGGGGCGATACGCAGTATTTT; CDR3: CASSLSARAGGDTQYF
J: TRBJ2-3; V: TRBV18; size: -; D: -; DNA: TGTGCCAGCTCACCAGGCGGGGGCCCCCCAGATACGCAGTATTTT; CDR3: CASSPGGGPPDTQYF
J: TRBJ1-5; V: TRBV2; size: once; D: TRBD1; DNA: TGTGCCAGCAGGCGAGGGACAGGGGGTTTAGGGCAGCCCCAGCATTTT; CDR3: CASRRGTGGLGQPQHF
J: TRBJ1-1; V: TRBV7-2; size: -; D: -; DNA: TGTGCCAGCAGCTTAGGGCAGGTGAACACTGAAGCTTTCTTT; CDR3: CASSLGQVNTEAFF
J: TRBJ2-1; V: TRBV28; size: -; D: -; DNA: TGTGCCAGCAGTTTTGGCGGGCCCCTTAATGAGCAGTTCTTC; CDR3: CASSFGGPLNEQFF
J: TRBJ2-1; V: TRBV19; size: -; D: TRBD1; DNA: TGTGCCAGTAGTATAGGGGACAGGGGGAACTACAATGAGCAGTTCTTC; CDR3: CASSIGDRGNYNEQFF